This T cell receptor beta chain was retrieved from a study of T-cell reconstitution after alpha-beta-depleted transplantation in children. The CDR3 is 13 amino acids. Germline V gene sequence: CDR1 SGHRS, CDR2 YFSETQ. The germline V and J ends were trimmed by 0 bases and 12 bases, with 13 bases remaining between them. Unique molecular identifiers were built into the TCRbeta library. TCRdb redid the calling of the PCR reads with MiXCR, one entry per CDR3 protein. The sample includes 440,000 or so distinct CDR3 sequences, roughly 44% of them seen just once. Findings and caveats of the study: Newly generated T cells supplied most T-cell counts and diversity one year post-transplant. Surviving recipient T cells and thymic progenitors accounted for the high day-60 TCRbeta diversity observed in some patients. Reportedly, alpha-beta T cells present about two months post-transplant originated from several hundred expanded clones of graft origin.

Many counts were recorded for this clonotype. As yet, its antigen is unknown. The origin of this receptor is a girl aged 2-10 years with aplastic anemia, due to receive a stem cell transplant. The gene calls are TRBV5-1 and TRBJ2-1; D is possibly TRBD2 (5 bases). Sample: PBMCs, taken before TCRalphabeta/CD19-depleted stem cell transplant. CDR3 protein: CASSLVPSRGQFF. In nucleotides, the CDR3 is TGCGCCAGCAGCTTGGTACCTTCCCGGGGGCAGTTCTTC.